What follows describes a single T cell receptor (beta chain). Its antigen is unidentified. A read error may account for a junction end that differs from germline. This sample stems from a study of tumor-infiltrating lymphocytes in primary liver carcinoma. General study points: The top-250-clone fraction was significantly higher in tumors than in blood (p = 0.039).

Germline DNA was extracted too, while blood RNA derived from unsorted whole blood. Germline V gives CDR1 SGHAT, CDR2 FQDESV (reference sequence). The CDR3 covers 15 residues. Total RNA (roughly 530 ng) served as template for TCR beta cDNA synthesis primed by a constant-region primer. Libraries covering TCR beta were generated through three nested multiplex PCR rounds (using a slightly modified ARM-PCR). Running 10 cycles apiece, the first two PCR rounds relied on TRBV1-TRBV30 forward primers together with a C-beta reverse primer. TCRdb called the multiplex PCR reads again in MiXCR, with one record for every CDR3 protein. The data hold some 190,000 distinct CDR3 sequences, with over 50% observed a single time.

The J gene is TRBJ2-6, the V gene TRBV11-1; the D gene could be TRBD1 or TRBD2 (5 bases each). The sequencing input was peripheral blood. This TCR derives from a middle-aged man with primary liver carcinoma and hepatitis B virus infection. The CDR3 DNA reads TGTGACAGCAGCCCTGACATGGGACGGGCCAACGTCCTGACTTTC. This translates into CDSSPDMGRANVLTF. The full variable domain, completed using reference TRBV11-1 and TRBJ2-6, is EAEVAQSPRYKITEKSQAVAFWCDPISGHATLYWYRQILGQGPELLVQFQDESVVDDSQLPKDRFSAERLKGVDSTLKIQPAELGDSAMYLCDSSPDMGRANVLTFGAGSRLTVL.